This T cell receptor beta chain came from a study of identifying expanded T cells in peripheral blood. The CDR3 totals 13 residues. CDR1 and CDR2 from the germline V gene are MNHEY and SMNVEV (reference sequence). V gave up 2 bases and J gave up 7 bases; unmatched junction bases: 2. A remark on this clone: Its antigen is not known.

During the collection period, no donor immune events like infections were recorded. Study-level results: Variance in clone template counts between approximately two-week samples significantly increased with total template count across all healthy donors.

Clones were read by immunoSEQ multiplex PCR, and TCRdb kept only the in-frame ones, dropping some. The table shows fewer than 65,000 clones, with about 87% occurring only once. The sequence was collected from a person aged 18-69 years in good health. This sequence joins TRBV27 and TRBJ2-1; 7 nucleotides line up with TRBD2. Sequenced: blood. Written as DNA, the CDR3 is TGTGCCAGCAGTTTAAACGGGGGGAATGAGCAGTTCTTC. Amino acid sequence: CASSLNGGNEQFF.